This is a list of T cell receptor beta chains from one sample in a study of CD8 T cells in Susac syndrome. TCRdb reprocessed the immunoSEQ multiplex PCR reads via MiXCR and lists one record per CDR3 protein. The sample holds about 180,000 distinct CDR3 sequences, over 90% seen once. The source material was CD4+ T cells from PBMCs. The receptors come from a human donor with Susac syndrome. The CDR3 runs from the conserved cysteine through the conserved F or W. A D gene is named only where the DNA matches it firmly. Size is omitted from some rows. Given values are once, few, many or a class for expanded clones.

>14|TRBV12-5|TRBJ2-3|TRBD2|.
CASGAGVRTDTQYF
TGTGCTAGTGGCGCGGGAGTTCGGACAGATACGCAGTATTTT
>17|TRBV18|TRBJ2-1|TRBD2|.
CASSPWTSGQPGNEQFF
TGTGCCAGCTCACCCTGGACTAGCGGACAACCCGGGAATGAGCAGTTCTTC
>14|TRBV9|TRBJ2-3|.|.
CASSTGPSTDTQYF
TGTGCCAGCAGCACGGGGCCCAGCACAGATACGCAGTATTTT
>15|TRBV6-4|TRBJ2-1|TRBD2|.
CASSKRTSGSDEQFF
TGTGCCAGCAGTAAACGGACTAGCGGGAGCGACGAGCAGTTCTTC
>15|TRBV18|TRBJ2-7|TRBD1|once
CASSPLGTETYEQYF
TGTGCCAGCTCACCACTAGGGACAGAAACCTACGAGCAGTACTTC
>15|TRBV12-3/TRBV12-4|TRBJ2-3|.|.
CASSSRTGGGETQYF
TGTGCCAGCAGTTCTAGGACTGGAGGGGGTGAAACGCAGTATTTT
>12|TRBV2|TRBJ2-4|TRBD1|.
CASAETGDIQYF
TGTGCCAGCGCCGAGACAGGGGACATTCAGTACTTC
>13|TRBV7-3|TRBJ2-5|TRBD1|.
CASGRGREETQYF
TGTGCCAGCGGCAGGGGGCGAGAAGAGACCCAGTACTTC
>16|TRBV5-1|TRBJ1-6|TRBD1|.
CASSSQGAIDNSPLHF
TGCGCCAGCAGCTCACAGGGGGCAATCGATAATTCACCCCTCCACTTT
>14|TRBV27|TRBJ1-2|.|.
CASSFGTGSAGYTF
TGTGCCAGCAGTTTCGGGACGGGCTCCGCTGGCTACACCTTC
>15|TRBV14|TRBJ2-3|.|.
CASSQLRPGTDTQYF
TGTGCCAGCAGCCAACTTAGGCCTGGCACAGATACGCAGTATTTT
>14|TRBV15|TRBJ1-5|.|.
CATSRVRLSKSQHF
TGTGCCACCAGCAGAGTTAGGCTATCTAAGTCCCAGCATTTT
>15|TRBV7-9|TRBJ2-3|.|.
CASILLDPSTDTQYF
TGTGCCAGCATCCTTTTGGATCCTAGCACAGATACGCAGTATTTT
>15|TRBV28|TRBJ2-2|.|.
CASSLPGIVTGELFF
TGTGCCAGCAGTCTGCCAGGGATAGTCACCGGGGAGCTGTTTTTT
>15|TRBV6-6|TRBJ2-2|.|few
CASSYRRRGTGELFF
TGTGCCAGCAGTTACAGGCGAAGGGGCACCGGGGAGCTGTTTTTT
>13|TRBV29-1|TRBJ2-2|TRBD2|.
CSVTGGGTGELFF
TGCAGCGTAACGGGCGGGGGCACCGGGGAGCTGTTTTTT
>14|TRBV7-9|TRBJ2-7|.|.
CASSLVDTKNEQYF
TGTGCCAGCAGCTTAGTAGACACTAAGAACGAGCAGTACTTC
>16|TRBV3-1|TRBJ1-2|.|.
CASSQASRQANYGYTF
TGTGCCAGCAGCCAAGCGAGCAGGCAGGCTAACTATGGCTACACCTTC
>13|TRBV19|TRBJ1-5|TRBD1|.
CASAGTGNQPQHF
TGTGCCAGTGCGGGGACAGGGAATCAGCCCCAGCATTTT
>16|TRBV9|TRBJ1-6|.|.
CASSVDRGGYNSPLHF
TGTGCCAGCAGCGTTGATCGCGGGGGTTATAATTCACCCCTCCACTTT
>13|TRBV15|TRBJ2-3|.|.
CATSRGGSNTQYF
TGTGCCACCAGCAGAGGAGGTTCTAATACGCAGTATTTT
>12|TRBV29-1|TRBJ1-1|.|.
CSGTGGNTEAFF
TGCAGCGGAACAGGAGGGAACACTGAAGCTTTCTTT
>13|TRBV25-1|TRBJ2-5|.|.
CASSRGGWETQYF
TGTGCCAGCAGTAGAGGTGGCTGGGAGACCCAGTACTTC
>17|TRBV18|TRBJ2-7|.|.
CASSPRGVGLSSYEQYF
TGTGCCAGCTCACCCCGGGGTGTGGGCCTAAGCTCCTACGAGCAGTACTTC
>13|TRBV29-1|TRBJ1-1|TRBD1|.
CSVKRQGGGEAFF
TGCAGCGTGAAGAGACAGGGTGGGGGTGAAGCTTTCTTT
>15|TRBV19|TRBJ2-1|TRBD2|.
CASSISGSNPNEQFF
TGTGCCAGTAGTATTAGCGGGAGTAACCCCAATGAGCAGTTCTTC
>11|TRBV7-9|TRBJ1-2|.|.
CAIPNLGGYTF
TGTGCCATCCCCAATTTGGGAGGCTACACCTTC
>13|TRBV6-2/TRBV6-3|TRBJ2-4|.|.
CASSALVKYIQYF
TGTGCCAGCAGTGCCCTCGTCAAGTACATTCAGTACTTC
>14|TRBV5-1|TRBJ2-7|.|few
CASSLGIPDDEQYF
TGCGCCAGCAGCTTGGGAATCCCCGACGACGAGCAGTACTTC
>15|TRBV7-8|TRBJ1-5|.|.
CASSLAGRGNQPQHF
TGTGCCAGCAGCTTAGCGGGGAGGGGCAATCAGCCCCAGCATTTT
>14|TRBV14|TRBJ2-1|TRBD1|.
CASSQEWDSPEQFF
TGTGCCAGCAGCCAAGAATGGGACAGCCCTGAGCAGTTCTTC
>14|TRBV28|TRBJ2-1|.|.
CASTLGVSYNEQFF
TGTGCCAGCACCCTCGGAGTTTCCTACAATGAGCAGTTCTTC
>13|TRBV20-1|TRBJ1-2|.|.
CSASAGADYGYTF
TGCAGTGCCTCCGCGGGGGCAGACTATGGCTACACCTTC
>15|TRBV28|TRBJ2-1|TRBD2|.
CASRTREASNNEQFF
TGTGCCAGTAGGACTCGGGAGGCAAGCAACAATGAGCAGTTCTTC
>13|TRBV28|TRBJ1-2|TRBD1|.
CASSRPTGRGYTF
TGTGCCAGCAGTCGTCCGACAGGGCGCGGCTACACCTTC
>14|TRBV11-3|TRBJ2-1|TRBD2|.
CASADSGGENEQFF
TGTGCCAGCGCCGATAGCGGGGGGGAAAATGAGCAGTTCTTC
>14|TRBV20-1|TRBJ1-2|TRBD1|.
CSAPTTGTNYGYTF
TGCAGTGCCCCGACGACAGGGACCAACTATGGCTACACCTTC
>13|TRBV12-5|TRBJ2-6|.|.
CASGLSGANVLTF
TGTGCTAGTGGTTTATCTGGGGCCAACGTCCTGACTTTC
>19|TRBV7-2|TRBJ1-1|TRBD1|.
CASSALGTGGTPLNTEAFF
TGTGCCAGCAGCGCCTTGGGGACAGGGGGAACCCCCTTGAACACTGAAGCTTTCTTT
>15|TRBV7-2|TRBJ2-1|.|once
CASSRTPASPSEQFF
TGTGCCAGCAGCCGGACCCCAGCTAGCCCCAGTGAGCAGTTCTTC
>13|TRBV6-5|TRBJ1-2|.|.
CASSRDGNYGYTF
TGTGCCAGCAGTCGCGACGGCAACTATGGCTACACCTTC
>13|TRBV20-1|TRBJ2-2|.|.
CSARRQPTGELFF
TGCAGTGCTAGGAGACAGCCTACCGGGGAGCTGTTTTTT
>16|TRBV7-8|TRBJ1-5|.|.
CASSLYWGSGNQPQHF
TGTGCCAGCAGCTTATACTGGGGTAGTGGCAATCAGCCCCAGCATTTT
>13|TRBV12-3/TRBV12-4|TRBJ2-7|.|.
CASSLSGNYEQYF
TGTGCCAGCAGTTTGTCAGGGAACTACGAGCAGTACTTC
>10|TRBV5-1|TRBJ2-1|.|.
CASSFHDRFF
TGCGCCAGCAGCTTCCATGACCGGTTCTTC
>12|TRBV7-9|TRBJ2-5|.|.
CASRKRQETQYF
TGTGCCAGCAGGAAGCGACAAGAGACCCAGTACTTC
>17|TRBV28|TRBJ2-5|TRBD2|.
CASSLFVGLAGAETQYF
TGTGCCAGCAGTTTATTTGTGGGTCTAGCGGGAGCGGAGACCCAGTACTTC
>13|TRBV12-3/TRBV12-4|TRBJ2-6|.|.
CASREAGANVLTF
TGTGCCAGCAGGGAAGCTGGGGCCAACGTCCTGACTTTC
>13|TRBV5-1|TRBJ2-5|.|.
CASSLGARETQYF
TGCGCCAGCAGCTTGGGCGCTAGGGAGACCCAGTACTTC
>16|TRBV20-1|TRBJ1-2|TRBD1|.
CSASPRTGGSPYGYTF
TGCAGTGCTAGTCCCAGGACAGGGGGATCGCCCTATGGCTACACCTTC
>14|TRBV30|TRBJ1-5|TRBD1|.
CAWSVRGAGGAQHF
TGTGCCTGGAGTGTACGAGGGGCAGGGGGAGCCCAGCATTTT